Below, 10 T cell receptor beta chains from the same sample are listed, as sequenced in a study of blood T cell repertoires in COVID-19. Measured with immunoSEQ multiplex PCR; TCRdb has only the in-frame clones, and not every one. The sample has more than 95,000 clones; around 81% are singletons. Sample: peripheral blood. These TCRs come from a woman between 50 and 59 years old with acute or convalescent COVID-19.

CDR3 loop: CASSITGLAFF. CDR3 bases: TGTGCCAGCAGCATTACAGGGTTAGCTTTCTTT. The chain carries TRBV7-8 and TRBJ1-1, with D perhaps matching TRBD1 (6 bases). The CDR3 is made up of 11 amino acids. The germline V gene encodes CDR1 SGHVS and CDR2 FQNEAQ. The V and J ends lost 5 bases and 10 bases respectively, with 11 bases between them.

The chain couples TRBV27 to TRBJ1-6, with 11 bases that match TRBD1. Germline CDR1 MNHEY, CDR2 SMNVEV (reference sequence). CDR3 length: 16 amino acids. Trimming cost V 4 bases and J 4 bases; bases outside gene matches: 3. CDR3 residues: CASSSGQGGYNSPLHF. CDR3 sequence (DNA): TGTGCCAGCAGTTCGGGACAGGGGGGTTATAATTCACCCCTCCACTTT.

In nucleotides, the CDR3 is TGTGCCAGCAGGTTCCGGGAGTCTCACTACAATGAGCAGTTCTTC. Its translation: CASRFRESHYNEQFF. The chain carries TRBV7-8 and TRBJ2-1; D possibly corresponds to TRBD2 (6 bases). The CDR3 extends over 15 amino acids. Germline CDR1 reads SGHVS; CDR2 reads FQNEAQ. V was trimmed by 6 bases and J by 3 bases, leaving 15 bases between them.

J is TRBJ1-5 and V is TRBV28, with 7 bases matching TRBD1. The germline V gene has CDR1 MDHEN and CDR2 SYDVKM. Losses at the gene ends were 7 bases for V and 4 bases for J; bases not matched to a gene: 4. CDR3 length: 13 residues. The DNA of the CDR3 is TGTGCCAGCACCTCAGGGGGAAATCAGCCCCAGCATTTT. Amino acid sequence: CASTSGGNQPQHF.

The chain couples TRBV21-1 to TRBJ2-3; TRBD1 is the table's D call and was not checked against the DNA. TRBV21-1 is recorded as a pseudogene. CDR3 length equals 15 residues. This chain's CDR3 is CASSIRQGRSDTQYF. CDR3 in DNA: TGTGCCAGCAGCATCCGCCAGGGGAGATCAGATACGCAGTATTTT.

This sequence joins TRBV10-1 and TRBJ2-2; 7 bases map to TRBD2. The germline gives CDR1 WNHNN, CDR2 SYGVQD (reference sequence). CDR3 length: 13 residues. Germline trimming cut 8 bases from V and 3 bases from J; bases unmatched to any gene: 3. DNA of the CDR3: TGCGCCAGCGGGAGGGGAGACACCGGGGAGCTGTTTTTT. It codes for CASGRGDTGELFF.

This chain links TRBV30 with TRBJ1-1; the D is unclear. CDR1 is GTSNPN, CDR2 SVGIG, per germline (reference sequence). V was clipped by 3 bases and J by 0 bases, with 11 bases between them. CDR3 size: 14 residues. CDR3 in DNA: TGTGCCTGGAGCCGGGTCACCATGAACACTGAAGCTTTCTTT. Its translation: CAWSRVTMNTEAFF. Full variable domain (rest looked up from reference TRBV30 and TRBJ1-1): SQTIHQWPATLVQPVGSPLSLECTVEGTSNPNLYWYRQAAGRGLQLLFYSVGIGQISSEVPQNLSASRPQDRQFILSSKKLLLSDSGFYLCAWSRVTMNTEAFFGQGTRLTVV.

V usage is TRBV12-3 or TRBV12-4 and J usage is TRBJ1-2; 7 nucleotides line up with TRBD1. J gave up 3 bases and V 7 bases, and 5 bases lay outside the gene matches. This CDR3 has 13 amino acids. The CDR3: CASTGQDDYGYTF. DNA for the CDR3: TGTGCCAGCACCGGACAGGACGACTATGGCTACACCTTC.

This clone was found a few times. The rearrangement joins TRBV28 to TRBJ2-2; the D is unclear. Trimming shortened V by 5 bases and J by 3 bases, and 10 bases separated the two germline ends. The CDR3 extends over 14 amino acids. The germline gives CDR1 MDHEN, CDR2 SYDVKM. The CDR3 nucleotides are TGTGCCAGCAGTCCCGAGTCGGACACCGGGGAGCTGTTTTTT. Its translation: CASSPESDTGELFF.

The chain carries TRBV5-4 and TRBJ2-2; 8 bases line up with TRBD2. Trimming removed 4 bases from V and 0 bases from J; junction bases left unmatched: 2. From germline, CDR1 is SGHNT and CDR2 YYREEE (reference sequence). This CDR3 spans 15 amino acids. CDR3 DNA: TGTGCCAGCAGCCCGGGACTAGCGAACACCGGGGAGCTGTTTTTT. Protein product: CASSPGLANTGELFF.